In this sample, the clone carrying this T cell receptor beta chain turned up many times. Blood RNA originated from unsorted whole blood, with germline DNA additionally extracted. The data stem from a study of tumor-infiltrating lymphocytes in primary liver carcinoma. A primer matching the constant region was used to make TCR beta cDNA from approximately 0.55 ug of total RNA. The TCR beta library was amplified through three nested multiplex PCR rounds in a modified ARM-PCR procedure. Each CDR3 protein gets one entry after TCRdb re-called the multiplex PCR reads with MiXCR. Altogether 300,000 to 400,000 distinct CDR3 sequences are present, around three fifths being singletons, with the ten largest covering about 6.5%. This TCR came from a man aged 35 to 55 with primary liver carcinoma and hepatitis B virus infection. What was sequenced was peripheral blood.

CDR3 loop: CASSQGLAKNIQYF. In DNA, the CDR3 is TGTGCCAGCAGCCAAGGATTAGCCAAAAACATTCAGTACTTC. The V and J genes are TRBV14 and TRBJ2-4; D is unclear. The germline V and J ends were trimmed by 1 base and 0 bases, with 4 bases remaining between them. Germline CDR1 SGHDN, CDR2 FVKESK. This CDR3 is 14 amino acids long.